One sample yielded the 3 T cell receptor beta chains listed below, sequenced in a study of CXCR3-negative and CXCR3-positive naive CD8 T cells. Broader study findings: Hydrophobicity of TRB CDR3s was greater in CXCR3-positive naive cells than in CXCR3-negative naive cells.

5' RACE with UMI labels generated the TRB cDNA libraries. From the 5' RACE reads, TCRdb lists one entry per CDR3 protein and no DNA. In total, the table holds more than 80,000 distinct CDR3 sequences. The antigens for these receptors are not known. Sequencing input: naive CXCR3+ CD8+ T cells from blood. Described subset: CD45RO-CCR7+CD27+CD95- naive CD8+ T cells expressing CXCR3 (TNR3+). The receptor set was obtained from a human donor in good health. Some clones in this sample may be carry-over from other donors' samples.

The chain uses TRBV12-3 or TRBV12-4 and TRBJ2-1; the TRBD2 assignment by TCRdb is unverifiable without DNA. The CDR3 is 21 amino acids. This CDR3 reads CASRGLAGTAVTSSSYNEQFF.

The J gene is TRBJ2-3, the V gene TRBV3-1; TCRdb indicates TRBD1, and absent DNA this call remains unverified. Germline CDR1 and CDR2: LGHDT and YNNKEL (reference sequence). CDR3 length: 14 residues. CDR3 residues: CASSQTGSTDTQYF.

This sequence joins TRBV5-1 and TRBJ2-7; lacking DNA, the TRBD2 call made by TCRdb goes unchecked. Per the germline V gene, CDR1 is SGHRS and CDR2 is YFSETQ. The CDR3 has 15 residues. This CDR3 reads CASSFGLAGTYEQYF.